This TCR beta chain was captured by sequencing in a study of blood T cells in healthy people across ages. It was with a sample-barcoded 5' primer and a J-beta primer mix that a second PCR of about 7 to 12 cycles was run. Each CDR3 protein gets one entry after TCRdb re-called the 5' RACE reads with MiXCR. The sample contains about 680,000 distinct CDR3 sequences, around 45% of which appear only once. The CDR3 is 18 residues long. CDR1 and CDR2 from the germline V gene are SGHVS and FQNEAQ. Germline trimming cut 6 bases from V and 4 bases from J; bases unmatched to any gene: 13. Many counts were recorded for this clonotype.

The material sequenced was blood. The chain uses TRBV7-8 and TRBJ2-5; 14 bases fit TRBD2. The TCR originated in a woman aged 60-75 years in good health. CDR3 bases: TGTGCCAGCAGACCGACTAGCGGGAGGGCCCTCGTTAGAGAGACCCAGTACTTC. Protein: CASRPTSGRALVRETQYF.